Shown below are 5 T cell receptor beta chains from a single sample sequenced in a study of blood T cell repertoires in COVID-19. Clones were read by immunoSEQ multiplex PCR, and TCRdb kept only the in-frame ones, dropping some. Among 35,000 to 45,000 clones listed, approximately 86% were seen once. The sequenced material came from peripheral blood. Every receptor here comes from an elderly woman with acute or convalescent COVID-19.

The chain carries TRBV2 and TRBJ1-4, with D possibly TRBD1 on 6 matching bases. Per the germline V gene, CDR1 is SNHLY and CDR2 is FYNNEI. The CDR3 has 12 residues. V dropped 11 bases and J dropped 3 bases, with 10 bases sitting between them. The CDR3 nucleotides are TGTGCCTCTCGGACAGCTAATGAAAAACTGTTTTTT. As protein: CASRTANEKLFF.

V usage is TRBV18 and J usage is TRBJ2-7; 12 bases fit TRBD2. V gave up 4 bases and J gave up 2 bases; unmatched junction bases: 0. Germline-derived CDR1 and CDR2 are KGHSH and LQKENI. CDR3 length equals 14 residues. CDR3 region: CASSRLAGAYEQYF. In DNA, the CDR3 is TGTGCCAGCTCACGACTAGCGGGGGCCTACGAGCAGTACTTC. Full variable domain (rest looked up from reference TRBV18 and TRBJ2-7): NAGVMQNPRHLVRRRGQEARLRCSPMKGHSHVYWYRQLPEEGLKFMVYLQKENIIDESGMPKERFSAEFPKEGPSILRIQQVVRGDSAAYFCASSRLAGAYEQYFGPGTRLTVT.

V gene TRBV6-5 combines with J gene TRBJ1-1; D not certain. Trimming took 6 bases from V and 5 from J, leaving 13 bases between them. CDR1 is MNHEY and CDR2 is SVGAGI in the germline V gene. This CDR3 is 13 amino acids long. The CDR3 coding sequence is TGTGCCAGCAGCCCCCCGTTCGGGACTGAAGCTTTCTTT. Translating it yields CASSPPFGTEAFF.

The chain combines TRBV11-2 with TRBJ2-7; maybe TRBD1 (5 bases). Germline assignment: CDR1 SGHAT and CDR2 FQNNGV. The CDR3 sequence is 18 residues long. Deletions cut 4 bases from V and 2 bases from J, with 24 bases between. CDR3 coding DNA: TGTGCCAGCAGCTCCGAGGAAATATTTGACAGCCCTACCTACGAGCAGTACTTC. It encodes CASSSEEIFDSPTYEQYF. Variable domain in full (rest from reference TRBV11-2 and TRBJ2-7): EAGVAQSPRYKIIEKRQSVAFWCNPISGHATLYWYQQILGQGPKLLIQFQNNGVVDDSQLPKDRFSAERLKGVDSTLKIQPAKLEDSAVYLCASSSEEIFDSPTYEQYFGPGTRLTVT.

This rearrangement joins TRBV5-8 to TRBJ1-1; possibly TRBD1 for D (5 bases). V gave up 2 bases and J gave up 5 bases, with 19 bases separating them. Germline CDR1 SGHTS, CDR2 YDEGEE. The CDR3 extends over 16 amino acids. This CDR3 reads CASSLGALGGRTEAFF. The CDR3 nucleotides read TGTGCCAGCAGCTTAGGGGCGCTCGGGGGTCGTACTGAAGCTTTCTTT. The full variable domain, with the rest looked up from reference TRBV5-8 and TRBJ1-1, is EAGVTQSPTHLIKTRGQQATLRCSPISGHTSVYWYQQALGLGLQFLLWYDEGEERNRGNFPPRFSGRQFPNYSSELNVNALELEDSALYLCASSLGALGGRTEAFFGQGTRLTVV.